This T cell receptor beta chain derives from a study of shared clonotypes between healthy human individuals. Whole-study findings and limits: Represented diversity, genetic and exposure-history alike, was limited by few donors. The study's rarefaction showed incomplete sorted-subset sequencing despite large depth.

About this clone itself: Its antigen is currently unknown.

Profiled with immunoSEQ multiplex PCR; TCRdb holds only in-frame clones, not every one. This table has approximately 1.4 million clones, approximately 98% appearing once. The material sequenced was naive CD4+ T cells sorted from blood. The subset was: CD45RA+ positively selected. The TCR was taken from a young man in good health.

The CDR3, as DNA: TGTGCCAGCAGCATTCGGGGGGTTGAGGGCTACACCTTC. Its protein is CASSIRGVEGYTF. This chain links TRBV7-9 with TRBJ1-2; D is possibly TRBD1 (5 bases). In germline, CDR1 is SEHNR, CDR2 FQNEAQ (reference sequence). V was trimmed by 5 bases and J by 8 bases, leaving 15 bases between them. This CDR3 is built from 13 residues.